The 15 T cell receptor beta chains presented below share a single source sample, sequenced in a study of shared clonotypes between healthy human individuals. TCRdb's table, derived via immunoSEQ multiplex PCR, lists solely in-frame clones and lacks some. The data show hundreds of thousands of clones, roughly 70% seen once. The sequenced material came from memory CD4+ T cells sorted from blood. Subset given: CD45RA-negative fraction. Receptor source: a young woman in good health.

The rearrangement links TRBV2 to TRBJ2-3, with D hard to call. The CDR3 is made up of 12 amino acids. Germline-derived CDR1 and CDR2 are SNHLY and FYNNEI. Trimming took off 0 bases at V and 6 bases at J, with 4 bases between the two ends. The CDR3 region is CASSEALDTQYF. For the CDR3, the DNA is TGTGCCAGCAGTGAAGCGCTCGATACGCAGTATTTT.

The chain joins TRBV28 to TRBJ2-7; 7 bases are shared with TRBD1. Trimming took 6 bases from V and 6 from J; bases not matched to a gene: 8. Per germline, CDR1 MDHEN and CDR2 SYDVKM. This CDR3 spans 13 amino acids. The CDR3 bases are TGTGCCAGCAGACTCGGGACAGTTAGCGAGCAGTACTTC. It yields the protein CASRLGTVSEQYF.

The rearrangement joins TRBV4-1 to TRBJ2-7, with 8 positions matching TRBD1. The CDR3 is made up of 15 amino acids. Per the germline V gene, CDR1 is MGHRA and CDR2 is YSYEKL. After removal of 3 bases from V and 3 bases from J, the junction contained 7 bases not matched to a gene. DNA for the CDR3: TGCGCCAGCAGCCAGAGGGGACAGGCTTTCTACGAGCAGTACTTC. Translated: CASSQRGQAFYEQYF.

This clone has just a few counts. The sample holds other DNA sequences that translate to the same CDR3. The chain combines TRBV6-1 with TRBJ2-7; 11 bases align to TRBD2. The germline gives CDR1 MNHNS, CDR2 SASEGT. This CDR3 has 15 amino acids. V lost 1 base, J lost 1 base, and 0 bases stayed unmatched. The chain's CDR3 is CASSEGLAGSYEQYF. The CDR3 DNA reads TGTGCCAGCAGTGAAGGACTAGCGGGGTCCTACGAGCAGTACTTC.

The V call is TRBV5-1, the J call TRBJ1-2; 7 bases match TRBD1. V lost 0 bases and J lost 4; bases outside the gene matches: 9. The V gene's germline CDR1 is SGHRS and CDR2 YFSETQ. This CDR3 spans 16 amino acids. The CDR3 is CASSLAQVQGLYGYTF. The CDR3 nucleotides read TGCGCCAGCAGCTTGGCACAAGTACAGGGGCTCTATGGCTACACCTTC. Full variable domain (remainder filled in from reference TRBV5-1 and TRBJ1-2): KAGVTQTPRYLIKTRGQQVTLSCSPISGHRSVSWYQQTPGQGLQFLFEYFSETQRNKGNFPGRFSGRQFSNSRSEMNVSTLELGDSALYLCASSLAQVQGLYGYTFGSGTRLTVV.

The chain is built from TRBV11-3 and TRBJ1-1; TRBD1 might be the D (6 bases). Per the germline V gene, CDR1 is SGHNT and CDR2 is YENEEA. This CDR3 comprises 13 residues. Trimming took 1 base from V and 7 from J, leaving 10 bases between them. CDR3 nucleotide sequence: TGTGCCAGCAGCTTAGTTCTACAGGGTGAAGCTTTCTTT. Translating gives CASSLVLQGEAFF.

A note on this clone: This specimen includes other DNA sequences encoding the same CDR3. V is TRBV9 and J is TRBJ2-2; 8 bases are a match to TRBD2. Germline CDR1 reads SGDLS; CDR2 reads YYNGEE. This CDR3 spans 16 amino acids. V gave up 0 bases and J gave up 2 bases; unmatched junction bases: 3. This CDR3 is CASSVALAGNTGELFF. The CDR3, as DNA: TGTGCCAGCAGCGTAGCCCTAGCGGGTAACACCGGGGAGCTGTTTTTT.

Worth noting for this clone: The sample has other DNA sequences that encode this CDR3 too. V usage is TRBV5-1 and J usage is TRBJ2-7, with a tentative D call TRBD1 (5 bases). The CDR3 extends over 14 amino acids. The germline V gene encodes CDR1 SGHRS and CDR2 YFSETQ. Trimming cost V 0 bases and J 1 base, with 8 bases left between them. CDR3 sequence (DNA): TGCGCCAGCAGCTTGGGGGGCGCTTCCTACGAGCAGTACTTC. Its protein is CASSLGGASYEQYF.

The V gene is TRBV25-1, the J gene TRBJ2-3; 9 bases line up with TRBD2. CDR3 length: 15 residues. Germline trimming cut 11 bases from V and 5 bases from J; bases unmatched to any gene: 14. Per germline, CDR1 MGHDK and CDR2 SYGVNS. The CDR3 here is CAVREGLAGLDTQYF. CDR3 sequence (DNA): TGTGCCGTGCGGGAGGGCCTGGCCGGGCTAGATACGCAGTATTTT.

The chain combines TRBV11-2 with TRBJ1-1; TRBD1 matches at 7 bases. This CDR3 has 13 residues. From germline, CDR1 is SGHAT and CDR2 FQNNGV. The ends lost 5 bases at V and 11 bases at J; junction bases unmatched: 11. CDR3 in amino acids: CASSIPGTVYAFF. Here the CDR3 DNA reads TGTGCCAGCAGCATACCCGGGACAGTGTACGCTTTCTTT.

This rearrangement joins TRBV28 to TRBJ2-1; 7 nucleotides line up with TRBD2. The germline V gene encodes CDR1 MDHEN and CDR2 SYDVKM. With 8 bases clipped from V and 3 bases from J, the junction kept 7 bases outside the gene matches. The CDR3 is 14 amino acids. The CDR3 is CASQRLADYNEQFF. In DNA form, the CDR3 reads TGTGCCAGCCAAAGGCTAGCGGACTACAATGAGCAGTTCTTC.

The chain has TRBV6-1 and TRBJ2-7; 7 positions match TRBD1. The germline gives CDR1 MNHNS, CDR2 SASEGT. The J segment lost 6 bases and the V segment lost 6 bases, leaving 11 bases of the junction unmatched. The CDR3 contains 14 residues. CDR3 protein: CASRKGAMLIEQYF. The CDR3 nucleotides read TGTGCCAGCAGGAAGGGGGCTATGTTGATCGAGCAGTACTTC.

V and J are TRBV5-1 and TRBJ1-1, with D maybe TRBD1 (6 bases). V shed 5 bases and J shed 4 bases, with 15 bases lying between them. Germline values: CDR1 SGHRS, CDR2 YFSETQ. The CDR3 covers 14 residues. DNA of the CDR3: TGCGCCAGCAGGCAGTGGGGGCTTGGCACTGAAGCTTTCTTT. Translating it yields CASRQWGLGTEAFF.

The chain employs TRBV5-4 and TRBJ1-1, with D unresolved. Trimming left V 0 bases short and J 5 bases short, with 8 bases between. CDR3 length equals 13 residues. Germline V gene lookup returns CDR1 SGHNT and CDR2 YYREEE (reference sequence). DNA of the CDR3: TGTGCCAGCAGCTTGGACCGGTGGACTGAAGCTTTCTTT. Translated: CASSLDRWTEAFF.

The rearrangement joins TRBV30 to TRBJ1-2; 7 bases are shared with TRBD1. J was trimmed by 5 bases and V by 4 bases; bases with no gene match: 10. Germline assignment: CDR1 GTSNPN and CDR2 SVGIG (reference sequence). CDR3 length: 14 amino acids. DNA for the CDR3: TGTGCCTGGAAAGGGACAGCAGTTGGGTATGGCTACACCTTC. Protein product: CAWKGTAVGYGYTF.